Sequencing of this TCR beta chain was carried out in a study of cytomegalovirus exposure and HLA in healthy donors. Study-wide results and limits: What a later analysis showed was that several of the most significant clusters appeared linked to common viral pathogens. An analysis that came later showed most CMV-associated TCR beta chains appearing HLA-restricted. Productive rates of about 87% or about 30% were seen for most TCR beta V segments in an earlier analysis.

Worth noting for this clone: No antigen is known for it.

Primers: 60 Vbeta forward and 13 Jbeta reverse. Data came from immunoSEQ multiplex PCR; TCRdb stores just in-frame clones and leaves some out. The sample lists about 160,000 clones; about 72% were seen once. Sequenced input: PBMCs. The clonotype originates from a man aged 30-40 years in good health and CMV-seropositive.

The CDR3 loop reads CASTGRGHQETQYF. For the CDR3, the DNA is TGTGCCAGCACCGGGCGGGGCCACCAAGAGACCCAGTACTTC. The chain is built from TRBV28 and TRBJ2-5; TRBD2 might be the D (6 bases). CDR3 length: 14 amino acids. Deletions cut 7 bases from V and 0 bases from J, with 12 bases between. The germline CDR1 and CDR2 sequences are MDHEN and SYDVKM.